This TCR beta chain appears in the sequencing data of a study of cytomegalovirus exposure and HLA in healthy donors. Whole-study results and caveats: Despite most TCR sequences being rare, some public TCRs occurred in many donors.

The CDR3 runs 17 residues. Germline-derived CDR1 and CDR2 are SGHRS and YFSETQ. V was pared by 3 bases and J by 6 bases, with 10 bases of the junction left unmatched. With regard to this clone: As yet, its antigen is unknown.

Primers for the PCR totalled 60 Vbeta and 13 Jbeta. Libraries were prepared by immunoSEQ multiplex PCR; TCRdb keeps only in-frame clonotypes and omits some of them. In the table there are 180,000 or so clones, approximately 80% of which are singletons. Sample: PBMCs. This chain connects TRBV5-1 to TRBJ2-1; 12 bases are shared with TRBD2. This receptor was identified in a woman between 45 and 65 years old in good health and CMV-seronegative. The CDR3: CASSSGRLAGVGNEQFF. The CDR3 DNA reads as TGCGCCAGCAGCTCCGGCCGACTAGCGGGAGTAGGCAATGAGCAGTTCTTC.